This T cell receptor beta chain originates from a study of identical twins. Broader study findings: Findings depended on cross-sectional statistics rather than tracking the same donors. Out-of-frame sharing of TCR alpha in monozygotic twins was underestimated by models. Abundant beta clonotypes from cord blood bore fewer insertions; memory repertoires lacked this pattern.

This CDR3 is built from 16 residues. Germline V CDR1 and CDR2: SGHVS, FQNEAQ. Trimming cost V 0 bases and J 0 bases, with 9 bases left between them. This clonotype has more than one count but fewer than ten. Its antigen is unidentified. TCRdb reprocessed the 5' RACE reads with MiXCR, giving one entry per CDR3 protein. Among 450,000 or so distinct CDR3 sequences, 12% to 15% were seen once, and the ten largest hold around 0.52%. Healthy Caucasians provided all donations. The sample was also reused in another study, on yellow fever vaccine responses in identical twins.

Sample: CD4+ T cells sorted from blood. This clonotype was obtained from a woman under 30 in good health. V and J are TRBV7-8 and TRBJ1-3; D is unresolved. Here the CDR3 reads CASSLASGSSGNTIYF. Here the CDR3 DNA reads TGTGCCAGCAGCTTAGCCTCGGGTAGCTCTGGAAACACCATATATTTT. The entire variable domain, with the rest obtained from reference TRBV7-8 and TRBJ1-3, is as follows: GAGVSQSPRYKVAKRGQDVALRCDPISGHVSLFWYQQALGQGPEFLTYFQNEAQLDKSGLPSDRFFAERPEGSVSTLKIQRTQQEDSAVYLCASSLASGSSGNTIYFGEGSWLTVV.